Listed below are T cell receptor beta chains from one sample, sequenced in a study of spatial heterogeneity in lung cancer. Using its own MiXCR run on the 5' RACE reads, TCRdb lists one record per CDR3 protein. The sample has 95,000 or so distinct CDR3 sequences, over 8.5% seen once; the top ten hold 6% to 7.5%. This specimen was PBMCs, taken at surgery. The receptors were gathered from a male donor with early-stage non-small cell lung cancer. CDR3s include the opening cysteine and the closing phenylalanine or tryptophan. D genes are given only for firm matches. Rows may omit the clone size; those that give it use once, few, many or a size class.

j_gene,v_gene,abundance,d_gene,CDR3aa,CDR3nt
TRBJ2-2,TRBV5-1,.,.,CASSLRPTNTGELFF,TGCGCCAGCAGCTTGAGACCTACGAACACCGGGGAGCTGTTTTTT
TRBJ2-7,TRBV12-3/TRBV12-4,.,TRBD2,CASSLGLAGYEQYF,TGTGCCAGCAGTTTAGGGCTAGCGGGCTACGAGCAGTACTTC
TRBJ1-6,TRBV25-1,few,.,CASSEGTSRGTLHF,TGTGCCAGCAGTGAGGGGACATCGAGGGGAACCCTCCACTTT
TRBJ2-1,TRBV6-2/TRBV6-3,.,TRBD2,CASSIAGAQREQFF,TGTGCCAGCAGCATAGCGGGCGCCCAGCGTGAGCAGTTCTTC
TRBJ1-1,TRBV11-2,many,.,CASSLEVGVVNTEAFF,TGTGCCAGCAGCTTAGAGGTGGGAGTGGTGAACACTGAAGCTTTCTTT
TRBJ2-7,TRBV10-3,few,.,CASWTESSYEQYF,TGTGCCTCATGGACAGAGAGCTCCTACGAGCAGTACTTC
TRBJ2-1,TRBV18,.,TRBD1,CASSRPGQGVGEQFF,TGTGCCAGCTCACGCCCGGGACAGGGGGTAGGAGAGCAGTTCTTC
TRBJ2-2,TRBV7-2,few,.,CASSQKSANTGELFF,TGTGCCAGCAGCCAAAAAAGCGCGAACACCGGGGAGCTGTTTTTT
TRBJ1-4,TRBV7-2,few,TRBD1,CASSLVGTGYEKLFF,TGTGCCAGCAGCTTAGTGGGGACAGGGTATGAAAAACTGTTTTTT
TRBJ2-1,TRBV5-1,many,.,CASSIDIHEQFF,TGCGCCAGCAGCATCGATATCCATGAGCAGTTCTTC
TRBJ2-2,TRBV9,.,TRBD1,CASSPRQGWNTGELFF,TGTGCCAGCAGCCCCCGACAGGGGTGGAACACCGGGGAGCTGTTTTTT
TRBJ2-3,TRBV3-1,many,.,CASSPGQVGSDTQYF,TGTGCCAGCAGCCCGGGACAAGTGGGCTCAGATACGCAGTATTTT
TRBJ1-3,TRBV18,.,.,CASSPGGRGNTIYF,TGTGCCAGCTCACCAGGGGGACGTGGAAACACCATATATTTT
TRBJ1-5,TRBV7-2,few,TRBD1,CASSLGTGETHQPQHF,TGTGCCAGCAGCTTAGGGACAGGGGAGACGCATCAGCCCCAGCATTTT
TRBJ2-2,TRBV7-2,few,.,CASSLAGAGELFF,TGTGCCAGCAGCTTAGCAGGGGCCGGGGAGCTGTTTTTT
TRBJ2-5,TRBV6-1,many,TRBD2,CASSLQPPGTSGLETQYF,TGTGCCAGCAGCCTCCAACCCCCCGGGACTAGCGGGTTAGAGACCCAGTACTTC
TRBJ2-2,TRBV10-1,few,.,CASSPESVGELFF,TGCGCCAGCAGTCCCGAATCCGTCGGGGAGCTGTTTTTT
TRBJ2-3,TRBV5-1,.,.,CASSLVPVNADTQYF,TGCGCCAGCAGCTTGGTCCCTGTCAACGCAGATACGCAGTATTTT
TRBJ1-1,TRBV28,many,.,CASSFRAMNTEAFF,TGTGCCAGCAGTTTTAGGGCTATGAACACTGAAGCTTTCTTT
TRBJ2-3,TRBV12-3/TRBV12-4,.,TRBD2,CASSLVGTSGYTDTQYF,TGTGCCAGCAGTTTAGTCGGGACTAGCGGTTACACAGATACGCAGTATTTT
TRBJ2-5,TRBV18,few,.,CVSSPQEGQETQYF,TGTGTCAGCTCACCACAGGAGGGACAAGAGACCCAGTACTTC
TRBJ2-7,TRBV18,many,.,CASSPLITDGAYEQYF,TGTGCCAGCTCACCACTAATTACGGACGGAGCCTACGAGCAGTACTTC
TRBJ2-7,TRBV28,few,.,CASSLLGRYEQYF,TGTGCCAGCAGTTTATTAGGGAGGTACGAGCAGTACTTC
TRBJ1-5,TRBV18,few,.,CASSPMNVLGQPQHF,TGTGCCAGCTCACCTATGAACGTCTTAGGTCAGCCCCAGCATTTT
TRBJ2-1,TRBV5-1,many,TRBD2,CASSLATSGYNEQFF,TGCGCCAGCAGCTTGGCTACTAGCGGATACAATGAGCAGTTCTTC